One and the same sample provided the 30 T cell receptor beta chains below, sequenced in a study of blood T cell repertoires in COVID-19. The method was immunoSEQ multiplex PCR; TCRdb's version includes in-frame clones alone and lacks a portion of them. In the table there are about 190,000 clones, approximately 84% of which are singletons. Sequencing input: PBMCs or T cells enriched from blood (not recorded which). Source of these receptors: a woman aged 30 to 39 who had recovered from COVID-19.

The chain couples TRBV28 to TRBJ2-6, with D unresolved. The CDR3 covers 15 residues. Trimming took 4 bases from V and 2 from J, leaving 9 bases between them. In germline, CDR1 is MDHEN, CDR2 SYDVKM. DNA for the CDR3: TGTGCCAGCAGTTCCCCCCGGGCTGGGGCCAACGTCCTGACTTTC. It codes for CASSSPRAGANVLTF.

V is TRBV18 and J is TRBJ1-2; D gene unclear. This CDR3 spans 13 amino acids. Germline V gene data show CDR1 as KGHSH and CDR2 as LQKENI. Deletions cut 2 bases from V and 4 bases from J, with 8 bases between. CDR3 bases: TGTGCCAGCTCACCAGGGGAGGGCTATGGCTACACCTTC. Translated, it gives CASSPGEGYGYTF.

V and J are TRBV6-1 and TRBJ2-7; D is uncertain. Trimming pared 2 bases from V and 6 bases from J, leaving 5 bases between. CDR3 size: 11 residues. Germline CDR1 and CDR2: MNHNS and SASEGT. In nucleotides, the CDR3 is TGTGCCAGCAGTGAATTAGTCGAGCAGTACTTC. Translated, it gives CASSELVEQYF.

This clone was observed a single time. The V gene is TRBV21-1, the J gene TRBJ2-3; no DNA check was done on the table's D call, TRBD2. TRBV21-1 counts as a pseudogene. The CDR3 contains 16 residues. In DNA, the CDR3 is TGTGCCAGCAGCTCCCTTATACGGGAGTGCACAGATACGCAGTATTTT. It yields the protein CASSSLIRECTDTQYF.

The J gene is TRBJ2-5, the V gene TRBV7-8; 9 bases are a match to TRBD2. Trimming removed 6 bases from V and 5 bases from J; junction bases left unmatched: 13. CDR1 and CDR2 from the germline V gene are SGHVS and FQNEAQ. CDR3 length: 16 amino acids. CDR3 nucleotide sequence: TGTGCCAGCAGTGTGGCTAGCGGGGACGAGGGGGAGACCCAGTACTTC. Translation gives CASSVASGDEGETQYF.

This chain connects TRBV9 to TRBJ2-7; 11 bases are a match to TRBD1. Per germline, CDR1 SGDLS and CDR2 YYNGEE. The CDR3 has 15 amino acids. After removal of 3 bases from V and 4 bases from J, the junction contained 6 bases not matched to a gene. The CDR3 DNA sequence: TGTGCCAGCAGCGGAGGACAGGGGGCTTTGTACGAGCAGTACTTC. Protein: CASSGGQGALYEQYF. The whole variable domain, remainder taken from reference TRBV9 and TRBJ2-7, is DSGVTQTPKHLITATGQRVTLRCSPRSGDLSVYWYQQSLDQGLQFLIQYYNGEERAKGNILERFSAQQFPDLHSELNLSSLELGDSALYFCASSGGQGALYEQYFGPGTRLTVT.

This chain uses TRBV19 with TRBJ1-4; possibly TRBD1 for D (5 bases). The V end lost 6 bases, the J end lost 8 bases, and 22 bases lay between the germline ends. The germline CDR1 and CDR2 sequences are LNHDA and SQIVND (reference sequence). CDR3 length: 16 residues. CDR3 sequence (DNA): TGTGCCAGTAGAATGGACACAAGGGGTATCGGGGAAAAACTGTTTTTT. It yields the protein CASRMDTRGIGEKLFF.

The gene calls are TRBV19 and TRBJ1-2; D uncertain. V was cut by 3 bases and J by 8 bases, with 13 bases left in between. CDR1 is LNHDA, CDR2 SQIVND, per germline (reference sequence). The CDR3 loop spans 13 amino acids. CDR3 DNA sequence: TGTGCCAGTAGTATTGAGGGTTGGAAAGGCTACACCTTC. It is translated as CASSIEGWKGYTF.

V is TRBV6-6 and J is TRBJ2-1, with D unclear. Between the trimmed V and J ends, which lost 6 bases and 4 bases, there was a span of 19 bases. CDR3 length: 16 amino acids. Per germline, CDR1 MNHNY and CDR2 SVGAGI (reference sequence). CDR3 loop: CASSPSAADRYNEQFF. Written as DNA, the CDR3 is TGTGCCAGCAGCCCCTCGGCGGCCGATAGATACAATGAGCAGTTCTTC.

This chain connects TRBV19 to TRBJ1-5; no definite D call. The ends were cut back, 9 bases at V and 1 base at J, with 16 bases in the middle. The CDR3 is made up of 15 amino acids. Germline CDR1 reads LNHDA; CDR2 reads SQIVND (reference sequence). The CDR3, as DNA: TGTGCCAGCACTATCAGAGTCCTGAGCAATCAGCCCCAGCATTTT. It codes for CASTIRVLSNQPQHF.

J is TRBJ2-1 and V is TRBV2, with a tentative D call TRBD1 (11 bases). Trimming took 8 bases from V and 0 from J, leaving 26 bases between them. The CDR3 is 19 amino acids. Germline V lookup: CDR1 SNHLY, CDR2 FYNNEI. The CDR3 DNA sequence: TGTGCCAGCCAGACCAGGGACAGGGGGACTAGCGACTCCTACAATGAGCAGTTCTTC. Protein: CASQTRDRGTSDSYNEQFF.

V gene TRBV23-1 combines with J gene TRBJ2-7; TRBD2 might be the D (5 bases). TRBV23-1 is given ORF status, its function remaining uncertain. CDR3 size: 17 residues. The V and J ends lost 0 bases and 0 bases respectively, with 15 bases between them. CDR3 nucleotide sequence: TGCGCCAGCAGTCAATCCGGTAAGGGAGCTGGCTCCTACGAGCAGTACTTC. It codes for CASSQSGKGAGSYEQYF.

This sequence joins TRBV7-8 and TRBJ1-1; D not certain. With 1 base removed from V and 0 bases from J, the gap between germline ends came to 6 bases. Germline V lookup: CDR1 SGHVS, CDR2 FQNEAQ. This CDR3 is built from 14 residues. The CDR3 DNA reads TGTGCCAGCAGCTTAGTTTCTCTGAACACTGAAGCTTTCTTT. Translating gives CASSLVSLNTEAFF. The variable domain in full, completed from reference TRBV7-8 and TRBJ1-1, reads GAGVSQSPRYKVAKRGQDVALRCDPISGHVSLFWYQQALGQGPEFLTYFQNEAQLDKSGLPSDRFFAERPEGSVSTLKIQRTQQEDSAVYLCASSLVSLNTEAFFGQGTRLTVV.

This rearrangement joins TRBV10-2 to TRBJ1-2, with D possibly being TRBD1 (6 bases). Trimming cost V 3 bases and J 3 bases, with 14 bases left between them. Germline values: CDR1 WSHSY, CDR2 SAAADI. The CDR3 has 15 residues. DNA for the CDR3: TGCGCCAGCAGTGACCTCGCAGGGGTGCACTATGGCTACACCTTC. Translating gives CASSDLAGVHYGYTF.

As for this clone: The limits of the CDR3 on the DNA are not certain, so only TCRdb's listed CDR3 is given. The chain uses TRBV12-1 and TRBJ2-1; the table's D call, TRBD2, was not checked against the DNA. TRBV12-1 has pseudogene status. The CDR3 adds up to 18 amino acids, both ends counted. This CDR3 is CASSFAGGTSETYNEQFF.

The rearrangement uses TRBV28 and TRBJ1-2; D gene uncertain. Trimming cost V 1 base and J 4 bases, with 10 bases left between them. CDR1 and CDR2 (germline): MDHEN, SYDVKM. This CDR3 spans 14 amino acids. Here the CDR3 DNA reads TGTGCCAGCAGTTTATTCATGACGGGCTATGGCTACACCTTC. Translated: CASSLFMTGYGYTF.

This sequence joins TRBV12-3 or TRBV12-4 and TRBJ2-1; the D is unclear. V was cut by 5 bases and J by 0 bases, with 2 bases left in between. CDR3 length equals 12 residues. For the CDR3, the DNA is TGTGCCAGCAGTCTCTCCTACAATGAGCAGTTCTTC. It yields the protein CASSLSYNEQFF.

The CDR3 reads CASSSVTGYSGNTIYF. The CDR3 DNA reads as TGTGCCAGCAGCTCCGTTACAGGTTACTCTGGAAACACCATATATTTT. The rearrangement joins TRBV7-8 to TRBJ1-3, with a tentative D call TRBD1 (5 bases). Germline CDR1 is SGHVS and CDR2 is FQNEAQ. CDR3 length: 16 amino acids. Trimming removed 4 bases from V and 0 bases from J, with 13 bases in between.

This chain connects TRBV7-2 to TRBJ1-6; D gene unclear. The length of the CDR3 is 14 residues. Trimming cost V 3 bases and J 9 bases, with 12 bases left between them. The germline V gene encodes CDR1 SGHTA and CDR2 FQGNSA. The CDR3 DNA reads TGTGCCAGCAGCTTGGGAGGGCTCGGTTCACCCCTCCACTTT. Protein: CASSLGGLGSPLHF.

This clone was recorded only once. The V gene is TRBV6-5, the J gene TRBJ2-5; D gene ambiguous. Germline V gives CDR1 MNHEY, CDR2 SVGAGI. This CDR3 comprises 13 residues. The germline V and J ends were trimmed by 2 bases and 3 bases, with 7 bases remaining between them. Written as DNA, the CDR3 is TGTGCCAGCAGTTACAGACTTGAAGAGACCCAGTACTTC. Amino acid sequence: CASSYRLEETQYF.

This clone was recorded once. This chain joins TRBV11-2 and TRBJ2-2, with 7 positions matching TRBD1. The CDR3 is 14 residues long. V lost 5 bases, J lost 4 bases, and 4 bases stayed unmatched. CDR1 is SGHAT and CDR2 is FQNNGV in the germline V gene. The CDR3 reads CASSRDRATGELFF. Written as DNA, the CDR3 is TGTGCCAGCAGCAGAGACAGGGCCACCGGGGAGCTGTTTTTT. Using reference TRBV11-2 and TRBJ2-2 for the parts outside the CDR3, the full variable domain is EAGVAQSPRYKIIEKRQSVAFWCNPISGHATLYWYQQILGQGPKLLIQFQNNGVVDDSQLPKDRFSAERLKGVDSTLKIQPAKLEDSAVYLCASSRDRATGELFFGEGSRLTVL.

The DNA of the CDR3 is TGTGCCAGCAGTGGGCAGGGGAACAATCAGCCCCAGCATTTT. Its translation is CASSGQGNNQPQHF. This chain joins TRBV2 and TRBJ1-5, with D tentatively TRBD1 (6 bases). Germline CDR1 reads SNHLY; CDR2 reads FYNNEI. Trimming stripped 4 bases from V and 3 bases from J, with 10 bases between. The CDR3 contains 14 residues.

The chain has TRBV2 and TRBJ1-5; 9 bases line up with TRBD1. Trimming cost V 3 bases and J 7 bases; bases outside gene matches: 7. The CDR3 totals 15 residues. Germline V CDR1 and CDR2: SNHLY, FYNNEI. For the CDR3, the DNA is TGTGCCAGCAGTGATGACAGGGGGTCCAGGCAGCCCCAGCATTTT. Protein: CASSDDRGSRQPQHF.

This rearrangement joins TRBV24-1 to TRBJ2-5, with 11 bases matching TRBD2. The V and J ends lost 5 bases and 5 bases, in that order; junction bases with no gene match: 21. Germline CDR1 is KGHDR and CDR2 is SFDVKD. The CDR3 is 20 residues long. The CDR3 bases are TGTGCCACCAGTGCACCGCCCGGGACTAGCGGACTGAGTTTAGGGGAGACCCAGTACTTC. Protein sequence: CATSAPPGTSGLSLGETQYF.

The chain uses TRBV5-6 and TRBJ1-3; D remains ambiguous. The length of the CDR3 is 16 residues. Trimming removed 1 base at V and 0 bases at J, with 11 bases between. Germline assignment: CDR1 SGHDT and CDR2 YYEEEE. This CDR3 is CASSLLPASSGNTIYF. The CDR3 DNA reads as TGTGCCAGCAGCTTGCTGCCAGCGAGCTCTGGAAACACCATATATTTT.

V gene TRBV7-6 combines with J gene TRBJ1-5; no definite D call. Trimming took 2 bases from V and 1 from J, leaving 9 bases between them. Germline CDR1 and CDR2: SGHVS and FNYEAQ. This CDR3 has 15 residues. The CDR3 sequence: CASSLSIQSNQPQHF. CDR3 nucleotide sequence: TGTGCCAGCAGCTTATCGATACAGAGCAATCAGCCCCAGCATTTT.

The V and J genes are TRBV19 and TRBJ1-5; D uncertain. The CDR3 runs to 12 residues. Germline V gene data show CDR1 as LNHDA and CDR2 as SQIVND (reference sequence). Trimming pared 5 bases from V and 11 bases from J, leaving 13 bases between. CDR3 protein: CASSVQEGAQHF. Here the CDR3 DNA reads TGTGCCAGTAGTGTCCAGGAGGGAGCCCAGCATTTT.

This clone was observed once. The V gene is TRBV3-1 (or the pseudogene TRBV3-2), the J gene TRBJ1-2, with 9 bases identical to TRBD1. J was trimmed by 6 bases and V by 4 bases; bases with no gene match: 18. This CDR3 region has 18 residues. Germline values: CDR1 LGHDT, CDR2 YNNKEL (reference sequence). CDR3 DNA: TGTGCCAGCAGCCCCCCGGGGGGGAACAGGGGGCAAAACCATGGCTACACCTTC. It is translated as CASSPPGGNRGQNHGYTF.

The chain carries TRBV7-9 and TRBJ1-6; TRBD1 agrees at 7 bases. Trimming cost V 1 base and J 10 bases; bases outside gene matches: 4. The germline V gene encodes CDR1 SEHNR and CDR2 FQNEAQ (reference sequence). The CDR3 spans 14 residues. CDR3 DNA: TGTGCCAGCAGCTTAGAAACAGGGGTATCACCCCTCCACTTT. It translates to CASSLETGVSPLHF.

In this sample, this clone turned up once. The rearrangement links TRBV9 to TRBJ2-5; possible D gene TRBD2, 6 bases. Trimming left V 0 bases short and J 5 bases short, with 14 bases between. The CDR3 runs 15 residues. Germline loops: CDR1 SGDLS, CDR2 YYNGEE. This CDR3 is CASSVEGLKGETQYF. The DNA for the CDR3 is TGTGCCAGCAGCGTAGAAGGACTAAAGGGGGAGACCCAGTACTTC.